A selection of T cell receptor beta chains follows, all from one sample in a study of cytomegalovirus exposure and HLA in healthy donors. Sequencing was performed with immunoSEQ multiplex PCR; in TCRdb, only in-frame clones are kept and a portion is missing. This table holds 220,000 or so clones, less than 90% found once. Source material: PBMCs. These receptors came from a woman aged 18-29 years in good health and CMV-seronegative. Both conserved end residues are part of each CDR3. A D gene is named only where the DNA matches it firmly. The listing skips clone size in some rows; elsewhere it reads once, few, many or a size class.

.	.	TRBV5-1	TRBJ1-5	TGCGCCAGCAGCTTGGCAGGTAACAGGAATCAGCCCCAGCATTTT	CASSLAGNRNQPQHF
.	TRBD1	TRBV18	TRBJ2-7	TGTGCCAGCTCATCGGGACAGGACTACGAGCAGTACTTC	CASSSGQDYEQYF
once	TRBD1	TRBV27	TRBJ1-1	TGTGCCAGCAGTCAAAAGACAGGGAAGATCCTTGGCGTGAACACTGAAGCTTTCTTT	CASSQKTGKILGVNTEAFF
.	.	TRBV9	TRBJ1-1	TGTGCCAGCACCGGGGATCCGGGAGGGGGGAACACTGAAGCTTTCTTT	CASTGDPGGGNTEAFF
.	.	TRBV21-1	TRBJ2-7	TGTGCCAGCAGCAAAGAAGATATTGCGGGTGAGCAGTACTTC	CASSKEDIAGEQYF
once	.	TRBV10-3	TRBJ1-2	TGTGCCATCAGTGAGGCCCGATATGGCTACACCTTC	CAISEARYGYTF
.	TRBD1	TRBV5-4	TRBJ2-7	TGTGCCAGCAGCTTCCGGGACAGGGGGTCCTACGAGCAGTACTTC	CASSFRDRGSYEQYF
.	.	TRBV9	TRBJ1-1	TGTGCCGAAACCGGGCCCGGTTTCTTT	CAETGPGFF
.	.	TRBV5-6	TRBJ2-6	TGTGCCAGCAGCTTCGTCGTCAGGTCTGGGGCCAACGTCCTGACTTTC	CASSFVVRSGANVLTF
.	.	TRBV19	TRBJ2-7	TGTGCCAGCCGAGACGGAGCCTACGAGCAGTACTTC	CASRDGAYEQYF
.	TRBD2	TRBV29-1	TRBJ2-1	TGCAGCGTCCATTACCCCTCCAGCGGGATAATCAGTGAGCAGTTCTTC	CSVHYPSSGIISEQFF
.	.	TRBV9	TRBJ2-1	TGTGCCAGCAGCGTAGAATCCCATGTGGGTGAGCAGTTCTTC	CASSVESHVGEQFF
.	.	TRBV18	TRBJ2-1	TGTGCCAGCTCACCATCGCTCAATGAGCAGTTCTTC	CASSPSLNEQFF
.	.	TRBV28	TRBJ1-5	TGTGCCAGCAGTTTATCGGGGCAGGGTGTAAATCAGCCCCAGCATTTT	CASSLSGQGVNQPQHF
.	.	TRBV7-3	TRBJ2-3	TGTGCCAGCAGCCCCCAAGGGCAGGGTAGGGCTAATACGCAGTATTTT	CASSPQGQGRANTQYF
.	.	TRBV5-6	TRBJ1-5	TGTGCCAGCAGCTTCGGCAACAATCAGCCCCAGCATTTT	CASSFGNNQPQHF
.	.	TRBV30	TRBJ1-2	TGTGCCTGGAGCTATGGACAGATAATTAACTATGGCTACACCTTC	CAWSYGQIINYGYTF
.	TRBD2	TRBV28	TRBJ2-3	TGTGCCAGTTATAGCGGGAGCCCCACGGATACGCAGTATTTT	CASYSGSPTDTQYF
.	.	TRBV30	TRBJ1-3	TGTGCCTGGAGCGACCTACGGGGGATTGGAAACACCATATATTTT	CAWSDLRGIGNTIYF
.	TRBD1	TRBV5-6	TRBJ2-3	TGTGCCAGCAGCCTAGGGGGCAACACAGATACGCAGTATTTT	CASSLGGNTDTQYF
once	TRBD2	TRBV10-3	TRBJ2-7	TGTGCCACGACGGGAGGAGGCGGCGAGCAGTACTTC	CATTGGGGEQYF
.	TRBD2	TRBV9	TRBJ2-3	TGTGCCAGCAGCGTACTAGCGGGGGGCGATACGCAGTATTTT	CASSVLAGGDTQYF
.	.	TRBV11-2	TRBJ2-5	TGTGCCAGCAGCTCGGGGTCAGGGAGAGGGACCCAGTACTTC	CASSSGSGRGTQYF
.	.	TRBV6-1	TRBJ1-2	TGTGCCAGCAGTGAAGAGGCTCTCTTTACCAATGGCTACACCTTC	CASSEEALFTNGYTF
few	.	TRBV28	TRBJ1-2	TGTGCCAGCAGCCCCCCTTTGCAGGGAATAAACTATGGCTACACCTTC	CASSPPLQGINYGYTF
.	.	TRBV6-1	TRBJ1-6	TGTGCCAGCAGTGGGGCCTCTTATAATTCACCCCTCCACTTT	CASSGASYNSPLHF
.	TRBD1	TRBV4-1	TRBJ1-1	TGCGCCAGCAGCAGGGGACGGGGACAGACAGGGGACGCTGAAGCTTTCTTT	CASSRGRGQTGDAEAFF
.	.	TRBV9	TRBJ2-1	TGTGCCAGCAGCCCCCGGCTGATCTACAATGAGCAGTTCTTC	CASSPRLIYNEQFF
.	TRBD2	TRBV28	TRBJ2-3	TGTGCCAGCAGTGGGACTAGCGGGAGGGCCCTTATATCCGATACGCAGTATTTT	CASSGTSGRALISDTQYF
.	.	TRBV9	TRBJ1-1	TGTGCCAGCAGCGTTTTGGTGGGGGAGAGCACTGAAGCTTTCTTT	CASSVLVGESTEAFF
few	.	TRBV6-1	TRBJ1-2	TGTGCCAGCCTAGGGGGGGACTATGGCTACACCTTC	CASLGGDYGYTF
few	TRBD1	TRBV7-3	TRBJ2-1	TGTGCCAGCAGCGCGGACAGGGGAGACCATGAGCAGTTCTTC	CASSADRGDHEQFF
once	.	TRBV7-6	TRBJ2-1	TGTGCCAGCAGCCCCGGCAATGAGCAGTTCTTC	CASSPGNEQFF
.	TRBD1	TRBV19	TRBJ1-1	TGTGCCAGTAGTTTAGTACAGGGGGGCAACACTGAAGCTTTCTTT	CASSLVQGGNTEAFF
.	TRBD1	TRBV5-1	TRBJ1-1	TGCGCCAGCAGCTTGGGACAGGGAAAGGTCACTGAAGCTTTCTTT	CASSLGQGKVTEAFF
once	TRBD2	TRBV5-4	TRBJ2-1	TGTGCCAGCAGCACCCGGACTAGCGGGGCCTACAATGAGCAGTTCTTC	CASSTRTSGAYNEQFF
.	TRBD1	TRBV27	TRBJ1-1	TGTGCCAGCAGCCCTAACCCAGGACAGGGTGACACTGAAGCTTTCTTT	CASSPNPGQGDTEAFF
.	.	TRBV2	TRBJ2-7	TGTGCCAGCAGCAGATCCGGGACCTCTTTATTC	CASSRSGTSLF
.	.	TRBV5-4	TRBJ2-3	TGTGCCAGCAGTCAAGGGGGGGCGAGTGCAGATACGCAGTATTTT	CASSQGGASADTQYF
.	.	TRBV30	TRBJ2-3	TGTGCCTGCTTAACCGTGGATACGCAGTATTTT	CACLTVDTQYF
few	.	TRBV7-2	TRBJ1-2	TGTGCCAGCAGCTCAGGGGTTAACTATGGCTACACCTTC	CASSSGVNYGYTF
.	TRBD1	TRBV6-5	TRBJ2-1	TGTGCCAGCAGTTATCGGGGACAGCCCTACAATGAGCAGTTCTTC	CASSYRGQPYNEQFF
.	.	TRBV19	TRBJ1-1	TGTGCCAGTAGTATGGGTGGGGGCCCGGGGGCTGAAGCTTTCTTT	CASSMGGGPGAEAFF
.	TRBD1	TRBV7-8	TRBJ1-3	TGTGCCAGCAGCTCGTCGACAGGGACTGGAAACACCATATATTTT	CASSSSTGTGNTIYF
few	TRBD1	TRBV7-2	TRBJ2-7	TGTGCCAGCAGCCCATTGACAGGGACCTCCTACGAGCAGTACTTC	CASSPLTGTSYEQYF
.	TRBD1	TRBV29-1	TRBJ2-7	TGCAGCGTTGATCCGGGACAGGGGAACGAGCAGTACTTC	CSVDPGQGNEQYF
.	.	TRBV6-1	TRBJ2-3	TGTGCCTGCAGATCGGGGGGCACAGATACGCAGTATTTT	CACRSGGTDTQYF